This T cell receptor beta chain was observed in a study of blood T cell repertoires in COVID-19 (dated by TCRdb to the early 2020s). Regarding the research as a whole: The collaborator samples originated in the United States, Italy and Spain and spanned the acute and convalescent phases of COVID-19. The material from the prospective study consisted of cDNA or gDNA derived from T cells, B-cell-depleted T cells, or PBMCs. Subjects who had been exposed to COVID-19, were actively infected with it, or had recovered from it provided the deeply sampled blood TCRbeta repertoires that made up the dataset. The repertoires were made available in a free public database intended to serve as a resource for research on the immune response to SARS-CoV-2. The samples were drawn from two sources: the first 160 participants of the ongoing ImmuneRACE study, and some 1,300 subjects contributed by 6 global collaborators. A de-identified subject ID, COVID-19 status, age in years and sex were almost always included in the sample metadata. Where available, HLA class I and class II types were taken from metadata supplied by the sample provider and were not determined by assay-based typing.

From the germline V gene (reference sequence), CDR1 is GTSNPN and CDR2 is SVGIG. Including the terminal cysteine and phenylalanine, the CDR3 comprises 12 residues. Of the read, only the CDR3 DNA is kept; its 36 bases are in frame from base 1. At the junction V is shortened by 4 bases and J by 2 bases, with 8 bases in between. Participants in the prospective study were aged roughly 18 to 100 years, lived in more than 20 United States geographic areas, and enrolled through a virtual design. To assign participants to cohorts, the prospective study relied on clinical history that participants themselves reported in a screening survey and a study questionnaire. Recovered participants in ImmuneRACE Cohort 3 were defined by two consecutive negative NP/OP PCR tests, clearance by a healthcare professional, or resolution of symptoms. In the prospective study, whole blood, serum and a nasopharyngeal or oropharyngeal swab were collected from each participant by mobile phlebotomists. Additional blood draws and questionnaires over an approximately 2-month period could optionally be provided by prospective study participants. Before DNA extraction, prospective study blood samples were shipped either frozen or at room temperature.

The immunoSEQ Assay, a bias-controlled multiplex PCR, was used to amplify TCRbeta CDR3 regions from genomic DNA. In the original analysis: Nucleated cell counts per sample were estimated from amplification of reference gene primers within the assay. To quantify the absolute abundance of each unique TCRbeta CDR3 rearrangement, sequence reads were collapsed and filtered. Productive Simpson clonality was computed per sample as the square root of Simpson's diversity index over productive rearrangements. In its TCRdb copy, this immuneACCESS table keeps in-frame sequences only and misses some clones. Where compared with another copy, unresolved V genes explain less than half of these, and the others have no known cause. From that table come the V and J calls and clone size; the DNA was used to work out D and trimming. This sample is represented by about 200,000 clones; about 85% of them were singletons. Approximately 18% of the sample is held by the ten biggest clonotypes.

Overall results and qualifications from the work: Clinical and demographic metadata were provided uncurated, with the amount varying by source and participant.

For this clone: Its antigen is still unknown. It has no much larger one-base neighbor in the sample; base qualities were not kept.

Sequencing was carried out using PBMCs or T cells enriched from blood (not recorded which). The chain uses TRBV30 and TRBJ1-1; no D gene can be assigned with confidence. This receptor was identified in a man in his forties who had recovered from COVID-19. The CDR3 region reads CAWIQANTEAFF. The nucleotide sequence is given as TGTGCCTGGATTCAAGCTAACACTGAAGCTTTCTTT.